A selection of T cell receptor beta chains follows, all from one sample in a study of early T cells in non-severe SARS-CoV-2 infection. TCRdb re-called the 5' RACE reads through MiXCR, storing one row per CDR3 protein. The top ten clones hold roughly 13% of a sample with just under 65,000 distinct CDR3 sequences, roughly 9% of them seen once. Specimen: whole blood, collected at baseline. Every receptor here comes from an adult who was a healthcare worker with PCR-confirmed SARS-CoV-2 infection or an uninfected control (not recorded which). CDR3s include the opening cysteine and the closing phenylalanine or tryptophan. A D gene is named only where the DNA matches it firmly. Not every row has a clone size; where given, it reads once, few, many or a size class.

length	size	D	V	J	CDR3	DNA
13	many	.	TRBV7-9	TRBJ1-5	CASSGTGNQPQHF	TGTGCCAGCAGCGGTACAGGGAATCAGCCCCAGCATTTT
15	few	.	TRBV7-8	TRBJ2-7	CASSVSPGHIAEQYF	TGTGCCAGCAGCGTATCCCCGGGACACATTGCAGAGCAGTACTTC
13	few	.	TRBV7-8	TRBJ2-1	CASSPGFGNEQFF	TGTGCCAGCAGCCCGGGTTTCGGCAATGAGCAGTTCTTC
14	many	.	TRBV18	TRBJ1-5	CASSGFGYNQPQHF	TGTGCCAGCTCGGGCTTCGGATACAATCAGCCCCAGCATTTT
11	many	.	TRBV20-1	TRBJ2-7	CSAVTNYEQYF	TGCAGTGCTGTCACTAACTACGAGCAGTACTTC
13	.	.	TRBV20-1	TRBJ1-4	CSALIRGVEKLFF	TGCAGTGCTTTAATTCGAGGGGTCGAAAAACTGTTTTTT
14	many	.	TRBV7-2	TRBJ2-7	CASSLAGPLYEQYF	TGTGCCAGCAGCTTAGCCGGACCACTATACGAGCAGTACTTC
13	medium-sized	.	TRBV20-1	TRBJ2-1	CSAQSGLGNEQFF	TGCAGTGCTCAGTCGGGGTTGGGCAATGAGCAGTTCTTC
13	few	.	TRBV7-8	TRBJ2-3	CASSFSSGDTQYF	TGTGCCAGCAGCTTTTCGAGCGGCGATACGCAGTATTTT
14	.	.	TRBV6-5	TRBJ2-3	CASSYVETTDTQYF	TGTGCCAGCAGTTACGTTGAGACCACAGATACGCAGTATTTT
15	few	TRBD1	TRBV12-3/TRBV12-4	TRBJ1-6	CASSFLTGSNSPLHF	TGTGCCAGCAGTTTTCTGACAGGGTCTAATTCACCCCTCCACTTT
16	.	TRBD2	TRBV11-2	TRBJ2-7	CASSPQQGLALYEQYF	TGTGCCAGCAGCCCGCAACAAGGACTAGCGTTATACGAGCAGTACTTC
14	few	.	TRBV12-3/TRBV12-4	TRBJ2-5	CASSGGALQETQYF	TGTGCCAGCAGTGGGGGGGCTCTACAAGAGACCCAGTACTTC
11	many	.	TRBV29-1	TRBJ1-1	CSVRTTAEAFF	TGCAGCGTCCGAACTACAGCTGAAGCTTTCTTT
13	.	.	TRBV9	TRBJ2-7	CASSGLRDHEQYF	TGTGCCAGCAGCGGATTGCGGGACCACGAGCAGTACTTC
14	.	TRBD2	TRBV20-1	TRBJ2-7	CSATLSREFSEQYF	TGCAGTGCAACCCTCTCGCGGGAGTTTTCCGAGCAGTACTTC
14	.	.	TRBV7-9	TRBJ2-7	CASSLGGFSYEQYF	TGTGCCAGCAGCTTAGGCGGTTTCTCCTACGAGCAGTACTTC
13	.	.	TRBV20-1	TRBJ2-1	CSARGADRNEQFF	TGCAGTGCTAGGGGGGCCGACCGAAATGAGCAGTTCTTC
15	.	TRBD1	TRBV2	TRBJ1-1	CASSRKDRGRTEAFF	TGTGCCAGCAGTCGTAAGGACAGGGGGCGAACTGAAGCTTTCTTT
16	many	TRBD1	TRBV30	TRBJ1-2	CAWSVLRSGTGDGYTF	TGTGCCTGGAGTGTACTCCGTTCTGGGACAGGGGATGGCTACACCTTC
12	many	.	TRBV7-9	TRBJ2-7	CASSSKGGEQYF	TGTGCCAGCAGCTCGAAGGGGGGCGAGCAGTACTTC
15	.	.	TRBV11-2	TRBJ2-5	CASSLEWQFEETQYF	TGTGCCAGCAGCTTAGAGTGGCAGTTCGAGGAGACCCAGTACTTC
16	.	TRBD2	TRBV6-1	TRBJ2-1	CASRSQTSGNYNEQFF	TGTGCCAGCAGATCACAGACTAGCGGGAACTACAATGAGCAGTTCTTC
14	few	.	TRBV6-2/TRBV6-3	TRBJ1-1	CASSYRVLSTEAFF	TGTGCCAGCAGTTACCGGGTCCTCTCGACTGAAGCTTTCTTT
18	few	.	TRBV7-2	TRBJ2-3	CASSFPPTSGQPRDTQYF	TGTGCCAGCAGCTTCCCCCCGACAAGCGGCCAACCGAGGGATACGCAGTATTTT
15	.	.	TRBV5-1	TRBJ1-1	CASSTDESRNTEAFF	TGCGCCAGCAGCACGGATGAGTCAAGGAACACTGAAGCTTTCTTT
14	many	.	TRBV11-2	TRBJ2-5	CASSLDIGQETQYF	TGTGCCAGCAGCTTAGATATCGGTCAAGAGACCCAGTACTTC
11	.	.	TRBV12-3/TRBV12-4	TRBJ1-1	CASSSHFEAFF	TGTGCCAGCAGTTCTCACTTTGAAGCTTTCTTT
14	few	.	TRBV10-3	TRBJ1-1	CAITERELNTEAFF	TGTGCCATCACCGAGCGGGAGCTAAACACTGAAGCTTTCTTT
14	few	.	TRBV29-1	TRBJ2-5	CSVASGANQETQYF	TGCAGCGTTGCGTCGGGGGCGAACCAAGAGACCCAGTACTTC
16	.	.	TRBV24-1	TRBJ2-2	CATSRTNPSNTGELFF	TGTGCCACCTCTCGGACTAATCCATCGAACACCGGGGAGCTGTTTTTT
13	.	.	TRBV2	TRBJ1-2	CASSGVRSYGYTF	TGTGCCAGCAGTGGTGTCAGGTCATATGGCTACACCTTC
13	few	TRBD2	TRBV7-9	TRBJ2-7	CASSLDNFPRGDF	TGTGCCAGCAGCTTAGATAACTTTCCGCGGGGGGACTTC
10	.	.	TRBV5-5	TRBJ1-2	CASSGNGYTF	TGTGCCAGCAGCGGCAATGGCTACACCTTC
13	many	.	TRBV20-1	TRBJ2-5	CSAPSGYQETQYF	TGCAGTGCCCCAAGCGGGTACCAAGAGACCCAGTACTTC